This T cell receptor beta chain was profiled in a study of cytomegalovirus exposure and HLA in healthy donors. Study at large: According to later analysis, the same platform produced the roughly 120 validation and some 680 first-cohort repertoires.

Measured with immunoSEQ multiplex PCR; TCRdb has only the in-frame clones, and not every one. The repertoire holds some 190,000 clones, with around nine tenths as singletons. Trimming removed 3 bases from V and 8 bases from J, with 8 bases in between. CDR1 is SGHTA and CDR2 is FQGTGA in the germline V gene. The length of the CDR3 is 13 residues. This clonotype was obtained from a man aged 30 to 39 in good health and CMV-seropositive. The source material was PBMCs. The J gene is TRBJ1-6, the V gene TRBV7-3; D may be TRBD1 (5 bases). The CDR3 DNA follows: TGTGCCAGCAGCTTGGGACGGGATTCACCCCTCCACTTT. It is translated as CASSLGRDSPLHF.